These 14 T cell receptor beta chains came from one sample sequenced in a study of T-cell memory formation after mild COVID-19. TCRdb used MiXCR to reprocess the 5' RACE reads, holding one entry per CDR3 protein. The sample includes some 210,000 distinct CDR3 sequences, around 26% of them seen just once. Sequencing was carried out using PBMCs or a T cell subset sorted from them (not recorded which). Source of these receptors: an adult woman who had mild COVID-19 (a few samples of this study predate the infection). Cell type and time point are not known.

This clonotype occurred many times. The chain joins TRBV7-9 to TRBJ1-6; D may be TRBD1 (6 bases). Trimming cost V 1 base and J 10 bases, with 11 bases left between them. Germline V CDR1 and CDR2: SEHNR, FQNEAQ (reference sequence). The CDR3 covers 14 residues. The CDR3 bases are TGTGCCAGCAGCTTAGTTGGGGGGGCATCACCCCTCCACTTT. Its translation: CASSLVGGASPLHF.

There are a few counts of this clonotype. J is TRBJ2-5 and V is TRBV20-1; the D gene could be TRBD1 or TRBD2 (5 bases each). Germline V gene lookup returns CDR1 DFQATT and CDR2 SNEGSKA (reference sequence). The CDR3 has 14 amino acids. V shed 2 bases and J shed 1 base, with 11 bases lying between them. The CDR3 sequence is CSARNFGAQETQYF. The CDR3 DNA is TGCAGTGCTAGAAATTTCGGGGCCCAAGAGACCCAGTACTTC.

CDR3 coding DNA: TGTGCCAGCAGTCCGCGTACACCATACAATGAGCAGTTCTTC. Translation: CASSPRTPYNEQFF. V gene TRBV12-3 or TRBV12-4 combines with J gene TRBJ2-1; D unresolved. V was shortened by 5 bases and J by 4 bases, with 12 bases between the two germline ends. CDR3 length: 14 amino acids.

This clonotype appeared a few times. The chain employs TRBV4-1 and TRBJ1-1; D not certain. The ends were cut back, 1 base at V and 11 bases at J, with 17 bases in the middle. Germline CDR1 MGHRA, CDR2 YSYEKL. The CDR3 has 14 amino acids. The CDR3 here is CASSQVLAKRGAFF. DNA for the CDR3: TGCGCCAGCAGCCAAGTCCTAGCCAAACGGGGTGCTTTCTTT.

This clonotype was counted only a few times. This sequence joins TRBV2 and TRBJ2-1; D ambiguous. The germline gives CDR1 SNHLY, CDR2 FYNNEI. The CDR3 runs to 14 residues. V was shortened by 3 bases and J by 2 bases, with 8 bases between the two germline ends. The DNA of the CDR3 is TGTGCCAGCAGTGAGTTTGACCCCTACAATGAGCAGTTCTTC. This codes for CASSEFDPYNEQFF.

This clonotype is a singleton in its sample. CDR3 loop: CASSLLTGDQTGELFF. Here the CDR3 DNA reads TGTGCCAGCTCACTATTAACCGGGGATCAGACCGGGGAGCTGTTTTTT. The chain recombines TRBV18 with TRBJ2-2; D might be TRBD2 (5 bases). V was shortened by 4 bases and J by 5 bases, with 17 bases between the two germline ends. This CDR3 region has 16 residues. Germline values: CDR1 KGHSH, CDR2 LQKENI.

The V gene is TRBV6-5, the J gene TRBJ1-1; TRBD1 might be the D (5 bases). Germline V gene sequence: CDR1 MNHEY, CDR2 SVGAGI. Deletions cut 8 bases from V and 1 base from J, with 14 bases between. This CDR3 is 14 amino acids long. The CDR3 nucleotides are TGTGCCAGCGCCGACCAGGGACCGAACACTGAAGCTTTCTTT. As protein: CASADQGPNTEAFF.

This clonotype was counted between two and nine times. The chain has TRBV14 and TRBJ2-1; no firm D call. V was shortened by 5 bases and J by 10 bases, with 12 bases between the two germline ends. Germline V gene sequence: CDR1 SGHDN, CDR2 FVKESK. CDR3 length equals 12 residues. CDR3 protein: CASSDAPAEQFF. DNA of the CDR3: TGTGCCAGCAGCGATGCGCCGGCAGAGCAGTTCTTC.

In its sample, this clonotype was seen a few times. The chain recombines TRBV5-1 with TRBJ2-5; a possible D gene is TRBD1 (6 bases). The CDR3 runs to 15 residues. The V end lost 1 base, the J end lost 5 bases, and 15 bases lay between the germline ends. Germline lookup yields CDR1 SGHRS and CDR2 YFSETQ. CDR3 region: CASSLQGTTRETQYF. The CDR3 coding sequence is TGCGCCAGCAGCTTGCAGGGGACGACCCGGGAGACCCAGTACTTC.

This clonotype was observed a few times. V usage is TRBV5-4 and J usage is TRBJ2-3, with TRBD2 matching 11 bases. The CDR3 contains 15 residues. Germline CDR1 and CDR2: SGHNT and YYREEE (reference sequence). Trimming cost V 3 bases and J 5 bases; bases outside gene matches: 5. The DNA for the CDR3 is TGTGCCAGCAGCTCAACCGGGACTAGCGGAGATACGCAGTATTTT. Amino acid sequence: CASSSTGTSGDTQYF.

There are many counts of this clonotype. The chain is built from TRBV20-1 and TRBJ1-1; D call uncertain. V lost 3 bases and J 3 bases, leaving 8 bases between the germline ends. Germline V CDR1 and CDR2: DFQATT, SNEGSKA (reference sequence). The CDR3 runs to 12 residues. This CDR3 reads CSARVRDTEAFF. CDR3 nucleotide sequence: TGCAGTGCTAGGGTTCGCGACACTGAAGCTTTCTTT.

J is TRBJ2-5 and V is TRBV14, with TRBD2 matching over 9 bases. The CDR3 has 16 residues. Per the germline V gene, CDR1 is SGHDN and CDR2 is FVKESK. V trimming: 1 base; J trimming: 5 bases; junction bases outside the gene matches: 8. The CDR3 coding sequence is TGTGCCAGCAGCCAAGTAGTAGCGGGAGCGGTGGAGACCCAGTACTTC. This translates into CASSQVVAGAVETQYF. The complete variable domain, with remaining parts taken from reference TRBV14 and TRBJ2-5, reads EAGVTQFPSHSVIEKGQTVTLRCDPISGHDNLYWYRRVMGKEIKFLLHFVKESKQDESGMPNNRFLAERTGGTYSTLKVQPAELEDSGVYFCASSQVVAGAVETQYFGPGTRLLVL.

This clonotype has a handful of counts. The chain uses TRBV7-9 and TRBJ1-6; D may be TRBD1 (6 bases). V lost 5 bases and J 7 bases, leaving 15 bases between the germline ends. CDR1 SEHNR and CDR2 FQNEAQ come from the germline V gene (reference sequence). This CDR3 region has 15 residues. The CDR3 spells CASSLLGQTNSPLHF. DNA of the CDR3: TGTGCCAGCAGCCTGCTAGGACAGACCAATTCACCCCTCCACTTT. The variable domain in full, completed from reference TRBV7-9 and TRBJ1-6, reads DTGVSQNPRHKITKRGQNVTFRCDPISEHNRLYWYRQTLGQGPEFLTYFQNEAQLEKSRLLSDRFSAERPKGSFSTLEIQRTEQGDSAMYLCASSLLGQTNSPLHFGNGTRLTVT.

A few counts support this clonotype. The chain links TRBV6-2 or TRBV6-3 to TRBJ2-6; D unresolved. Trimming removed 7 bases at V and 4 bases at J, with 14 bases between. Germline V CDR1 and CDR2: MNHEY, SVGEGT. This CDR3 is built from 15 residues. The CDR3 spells CASTRAGSGANVLTF. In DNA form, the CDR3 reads TGTGCCAGCACCCGGGCAGGTTCCGGGGCCAACGTCCTGACTTTC.